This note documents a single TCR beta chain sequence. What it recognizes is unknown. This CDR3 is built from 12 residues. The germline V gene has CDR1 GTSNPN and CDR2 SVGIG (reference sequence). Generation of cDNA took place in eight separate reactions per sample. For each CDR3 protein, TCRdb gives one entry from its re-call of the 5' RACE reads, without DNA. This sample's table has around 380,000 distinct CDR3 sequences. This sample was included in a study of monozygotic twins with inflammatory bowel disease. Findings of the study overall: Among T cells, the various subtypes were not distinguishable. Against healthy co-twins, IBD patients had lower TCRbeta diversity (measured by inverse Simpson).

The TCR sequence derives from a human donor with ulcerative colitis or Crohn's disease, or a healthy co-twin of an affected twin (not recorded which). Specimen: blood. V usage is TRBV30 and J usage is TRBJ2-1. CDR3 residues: CAWTSPYNEQFF.